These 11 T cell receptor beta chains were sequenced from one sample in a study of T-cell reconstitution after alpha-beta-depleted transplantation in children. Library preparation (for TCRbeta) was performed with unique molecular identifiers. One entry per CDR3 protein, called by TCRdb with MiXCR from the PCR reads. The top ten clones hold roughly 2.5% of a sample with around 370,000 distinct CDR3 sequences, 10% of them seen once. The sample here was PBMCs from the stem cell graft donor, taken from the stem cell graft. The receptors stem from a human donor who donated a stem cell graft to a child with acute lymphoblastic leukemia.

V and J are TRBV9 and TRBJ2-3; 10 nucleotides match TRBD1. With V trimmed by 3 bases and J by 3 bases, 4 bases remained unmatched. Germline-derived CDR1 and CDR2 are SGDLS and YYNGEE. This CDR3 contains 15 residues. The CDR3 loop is CASSGGQGLTDTQYF. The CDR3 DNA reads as TGTGCCAGCAGCGGGGGACAGGGGCTGACAGATACGCAGTATTTT.

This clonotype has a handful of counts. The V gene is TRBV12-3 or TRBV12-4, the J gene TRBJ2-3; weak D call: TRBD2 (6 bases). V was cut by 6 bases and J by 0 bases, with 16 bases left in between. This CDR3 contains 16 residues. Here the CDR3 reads CASRLGGVSSTDTQYF. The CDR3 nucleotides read TGTGCCAGCAGGCTAGGAGGGGTTTCGAGCACAGATACGCAGTATTTT.

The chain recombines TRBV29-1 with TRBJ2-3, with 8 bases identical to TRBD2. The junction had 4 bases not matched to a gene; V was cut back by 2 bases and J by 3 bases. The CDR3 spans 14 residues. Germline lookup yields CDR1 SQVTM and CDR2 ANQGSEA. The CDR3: CSVETSGFTDTQYF. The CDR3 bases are TGCAGCGTTGAAACTAGCGGATTTACAGATACGCAGTATTTT.

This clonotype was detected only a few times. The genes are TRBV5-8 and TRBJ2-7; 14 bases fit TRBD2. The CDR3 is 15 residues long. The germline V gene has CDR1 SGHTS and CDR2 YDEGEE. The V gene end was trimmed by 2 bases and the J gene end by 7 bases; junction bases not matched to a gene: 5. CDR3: CASSLGTSGSVEQYF. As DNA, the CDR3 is TGTGCCAGCAGCTTAGGGACTAGCGGGAGTGTTGAGCAGTACTTC.

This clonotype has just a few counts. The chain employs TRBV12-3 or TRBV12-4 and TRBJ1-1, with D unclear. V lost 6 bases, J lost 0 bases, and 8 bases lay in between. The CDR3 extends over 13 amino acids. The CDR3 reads CASSHLMNTEAFF. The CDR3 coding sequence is TGTGCCAGCAGCCACTTAATGAACACTGAAGCTTTCTTT.

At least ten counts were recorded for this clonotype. The CDR3 nucleotides read TGCAGCGTTCTCATGAGGGGGACCGGGGAGCTGTTTTTT. It encodes CSVLMRGTGELFF. This chain joins TRBV29-1 and TRBJ2-2; a possible D gene is TRBD1 (6 bases). Trimming shortened V by 5 bases and J by 5 bases, and 12 bases separated the two germline ends. The CDR3 consists of 13 residues. CDR1 SQVTM and CDR2 ANQGSEA come from the germline V gene.

The CDR3 sequence: CASSPSSGTSRRSYEQYF. The CDR3 DNA sequence: TGTGCCAGCAGCCCCTCCTCCGGGACTAGTCGTAGATCCTACGAGCAGTACTTC. J is TRBJ2-7 and V is TRBV11-1, with 8 nucleotides matching TRBD2. Germline CDR1 SGHAT, CDR2 FQDESV (reference sequence). V shed 5 bases and J 1 base; nucleotides not matched to a gene: 16. The CDR3 covers 18 residues.

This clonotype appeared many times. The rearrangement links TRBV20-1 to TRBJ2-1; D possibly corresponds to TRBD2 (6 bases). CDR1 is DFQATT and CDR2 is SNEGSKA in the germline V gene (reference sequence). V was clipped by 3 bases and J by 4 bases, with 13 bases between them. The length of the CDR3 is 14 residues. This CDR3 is CSASRDLMYNEQFF. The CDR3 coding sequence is TGCAGTGCTAGCCGGGACTTGATGTACAATGAGCAGTTCTTC.

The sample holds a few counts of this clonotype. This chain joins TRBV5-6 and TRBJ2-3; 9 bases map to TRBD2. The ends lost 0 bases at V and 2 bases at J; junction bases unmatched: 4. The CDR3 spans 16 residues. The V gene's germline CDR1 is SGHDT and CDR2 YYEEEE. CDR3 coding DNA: TGTGCCAGCAGCTTGGAGCTAGCGGGGTTCACAGATACGCAGTATTTT. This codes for CASSLELAGFTDTQYF.

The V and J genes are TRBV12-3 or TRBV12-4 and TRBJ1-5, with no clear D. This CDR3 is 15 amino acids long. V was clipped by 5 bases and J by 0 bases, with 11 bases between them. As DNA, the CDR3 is TGTGCCAGCAGTCCCACGCATTATAGCAATCAGCCCCAGCATTTT. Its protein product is CASSPTHYSNQPQHF.

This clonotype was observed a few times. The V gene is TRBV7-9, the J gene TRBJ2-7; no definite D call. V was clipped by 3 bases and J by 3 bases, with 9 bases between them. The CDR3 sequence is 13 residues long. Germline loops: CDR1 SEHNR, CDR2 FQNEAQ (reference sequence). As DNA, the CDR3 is TGTGCCAGCAGCTTTGCGGAATACTACGAGCAGTACTTC. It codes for CASSFAEYYEQYF.